A single sample is the source of the 18 T cell receptor beta chains below, sequenced in a study of shared clonotypes between healthy human individuals. Only in-frame clones appear in the TCRdb table, and some are missing; sequencing was by immunoSEQ multiplex PCR. The table lists over a million clones, more than 75% of them singletons. Sequencing used memory CD4+ T cells from PBMCs. Subset specified: CD45RA-negative fraction. Receptors were obtained from a man aged 18 to 30 in good health. Some clones in this sample may be carry-over from other donors' samples.

J is TRBJ2-7 and V is TRBV28; 7 bases align to TRBD2. The CDR3 consists of 15 residues. The V and J ends lost 7 bases and 4 bases, in that order; junction bases with no gene match: 13. The germline V gene has CDR1 MDHEN and CDR2 SYDVKM. The CDR3 coding sequence is TGTGCCAGCACCTCCCCCCGGCGGGAGCGATACGAGCAGTACTTC. Its protein is CASTSPRRERYEQYF.

The chain couples TRBV28 to TRBJ2-5, with D unclear. Germline V lookup: CDR1 MDHEN, CDR2 SYDVKM. Trimming cost V 8 bases and J 2 bases, with 6 bases left between them. The CDR3 loop spans 11 amino acids. DNA for the CDR3: TGTGCCAGCTTCCTTCAAGAGACCCAGTACTTC. This translates into CASFLQETQYF.

V gene TRBV9 combines with J gene TRBJ2-5, with 8 bases matching TRBD2. J gave up 5 bases and V 4 bases, and 13 bases lay outside the gene matches. The CDR3 runs to 16 residues. Germline V gives CDR1 SGDLS, CDR2 YYNGEE. This chain's CDR3 is CASSTRGSGTSETQYF. The CDR3 DNA is TGTGCCAGCAGCACCCGGGGTAGCGGGACGTCCGAGACCCAGTACTTC.

The rearrangement joins TRBV5-1 to TRBJ2-3; D may be TRBD2 (5 bases). The V and J ends lost 0 bases and 4 bases respectively, with 9 bases between them. The CDR3 totals 14 residues. Germline CDR1 reads SGHRS; CDR2 reads YFSETQ. This CDR3 reads CASSLAGMPDTQYF. DNA of the CDR3: TGCGCCAGCAGCTTGGCGGGAATGCCAGATACGCAGTATTTT.

The chain combines TRBV7-3 with TRBJ2-7, with TRBD1 as a possible D gene (5 bases). The CDR3 contains 13 residues. The germline V and J ends were trimmed by 1 base and 3 bases, with 7 bases remaining between them. Looked up from germline, CDR1 is SGHTA and CDR2 is FQGTGA. This CDR3 reads CASSLRQGYEQYF. The CDR3 DNA is TGTGCCAGCAGCTTAAGGCAGGGCTACGAGCAGTACTTC. The variable domain in full, with the rest retrieved from reference TRBV7-3 and TRBJ2-7, is GAGVSQTPSNKVTEKGKYVELRCDPISGHTALYWYRQSLGQGPEFLIYFQGTGAADDSGLPNDRFFAVRPEGSVSTLKIQRTERGDSAVYLCASSLRQGYEQYFGPGTRLTVT.

This clone was found once. V gene TRBV19 combines with J gene TRBJ2-1, with 9 bases identical to TRBD2. The length of the CDR3 is 14 residues. The germline CDR1 and CDR2 sequences are LNHDA and SQIVND (reference sequence). V trimming: 4 bases; J trimming: 8 bases; junction bases outside the gene matches: 6. The DNA for the CDR3 is TGTGCCAGTAGTAACCTAGCGGGACCCGATGAGCAGTTCTTC. As protein: CASSNLAGPDEQFF.

The chain has TRBV5-1 and TRBJ2-1; 15 bases line up with TRBD2. Trimming removed 0 bases from V and 7 bases from J; junction bases left unmatched: 5. The germline V gene encodes CDR1 SGHRS and CDR2 YFSETQ. CDR3 length: 17 amino acids. CDR3 DNA: TGCGCCAGCAGCTTGGGGGATGGGACTAGCGGGAGGAATGAGCAGTTCTTC. It yields the protein CASSLGDGTSGRNEQFF.

The rearrangement links TRBV5-1 to TRBJ1-3, with a possible D match to TRBD1 (5 bases). The V gene's germline CDR1 is SGHRS and CDR2 YFSETQ. V shed 5 bases and J shed 1 base, with 10 bases lying between them. The CDR3 is made up of 14 amino acids. The CDR3 loop reads CASSRGESGNTIYF. The CDR3, as DNA: TGCGCCAGCAGTAGAGGGGAATCTGGAAACACCATATATTTT. The full variable domain, in which reference TRBV5-1 and TRBJ1-3 provide the parts outside the CDR3, is KAGVTQTPRYLIKTRGQQVTLSCSPISGHRSVSWYQQTPGQGLQFLFEYFSETQRNKGNFPGRFSGRQFSNSRSEMNVSTLELGDSALYLCASSRGESGNTIYFGEGSWLTVV.

The chain is built from TRBV7-3 and TRBJ2-7; D is perhaps TRBD2 (6 bases). V lost 2 bases and J lost 0, with 14 bases in between. CDR3 length: 16 residues. Germline CDR1 is SGHTA and CDR2 is FQGTGA. This CDR3 is CASSLGARGSSYEQYF. The CDR3 DNA is TGTGCCAGCAGCTTAGGTGCCCGGGGGTCCTCCTACGAGCAGTACTTC.

This chain joins TRBV9 and TRBJ2-3, with 8 bases aligning to TRBD2. After removal of 0 bases from V and 6 bases from J, the junction contained 9 bases not matched to a gene. Germline V gives CDR1 SGDLS, CDR2 YYNGEE. CDR3 length: 16 amino acids. The CDR3 nucleotides are TGTGCCAGCAGCGTAGGTCTGAGCGGGAGTGTGGATACGCAGTATTTT. It yields the protein CASSVGLSGSVDTQYF.

The chain employs TRBV2 and TRBJ1-5; no definite D call. Trimming removed 3 bases at V and 4 bases at J, with 22 bases between. The germline gives CDR1 SNHLY, CDR2 FYNNEI. The CDR3 is 18 residues long. DNA for the CDR3: TGTGCCAGCAGTGACGGACCCCCTAGTCGGGGTGGAAATCAGCCCCAGCATTTT. Translating gives CASSDGPPSRGGNQPQHF. Using reference TRBV2 and TRBJ1-5 for the parts outside the CDR3, the full variable domain is EPEVTQTPSHQVTQMGQEVILRCVPISNHLYFYWYRQILGQKVEFLVSFYNNEISEKSEIFDDQFSVERPDGSNFTLKIRSTKLEDSAMYFCASSDGPPSRGGNQPQHFGDGTRLSIL.

This clone was detected only once. The rearrangement uses TRBV6-6 and TRBJ2-2; TRBD2 might be the D (6 bases). V lost 2 bases, J lost 6 bases, and 10 bases lay in between. CDR1 and CDR2 from the germline V gene are MNHNY and SVGAGI (reference sequence). The CDR3 is made up of 14 amino acids. CDR3 nucleotide sequence: TGTGCCAGCAGTTACGGAGGGGCCCCCGGGGAGCTGTTTTTT. Its translation is CASSYGGAPGELFF.

V is TRBV2 and J is TRBJ2-1; D uncertain. The CDR3 is 15 residues long. The V gene lost 5 bases and the J gene lost 0 bases, with 11 bases spanning the gap. Germline V gene data show CDR1 as SNHLY and CDR2 as FYNNEI. Here the CDR3 DNA reads TGTGCCAGCAGTCCTACAGTCAGCTCCTACAATGAGCAGTTCTTC. Translated, it gives CASSPTVSSYNEQFF. The complete variable domain, with remaining parts taken from reference TRBV2 and TRBJ2-1, reads EPEVTQTPSHQVTQMGQEVILRCVPISNHLYFYWYRQILGQKVEFLVSFYNNEISEKSEIFDDQFSVERPDGSNFTLKIRSTKLEDSAMYFCASSPTVSSYNEQFFGPGTRLTVL.

The gene calls are TRBV4-3 and TRBJ2-2, with 12 bases identical to TRBD2. CDR1 and CDR2 (germline): LGHNA, YSLEER. The V segment lost 4 bases and the J segment 2 bases; nucleotides outside the gene matches: 14. The CDR3 is made up of 20 amino acids. The DNA for the CDR3 is TGCGCCAGCAGCCTAAAACGACCGACTAGCGGGAGTACTAACACCGGGGAGCTGTTTTTT. This sequence encodes CASSLKRPTSGSTNTGELFF.

The rearrangement links TRBV7-9 to TRBJ1-1; TRBD1 agrees at 10 bases. The CDR3 runs 15 residues. Germline assignment: CDR1 SEHNR and CDR2 FQNEAQ (reference sequence). Trimming removed 5 bases from V and 1 base from J; junction bases left unmatched: 4. DNA of the CDR3: TGTGCCAGCAGCACGGGACAGGGGCCGAACACTGAAGCTTTCTTT. Its protein is CASSTGQGPNTEAFF. Based on the CDR3 plus reference TRBV7-9 and TRBJ1-1, the full variable domain is DTGVSQNPRHKITKRGQNVTFRCDPISEHNRLYWYRQTLGQGPEFLTYFQNEAQLEKSRLLSDRFSAERPKGSFSTLEIQRTEQGDSAMYLCASSTGQGPNTEAFFGQGTRLTVV.

The CDR3 sequence is CASSQGGTVGSGANVLTF. DNA for the CDR3: TGTGCCAGCAGCCAAGGCGGGACGGTGGGGTCTGGGGCCAACGTCCTGACTTTC. The rearrangement links TRBV4-2 to TRBJ2-6, with D possibly being TRBD2 (6 bases). Trimming pared 1 base from V and 1 base from J, leaving 14 bases between. This CDR3 region has 18 residues. Germline CDR1 reads LGHNA; CDR2 reads YNFKEQ.

This CDR3 reads CAGSSGTGDSNEQYF. As DNA, the CDR3 is TGCGCCGGATCCTCCGGGACAGGGGACAGCAACGAGCAGTACTTC. The chain employs TRBV5-1 and TRBJ2-7; 10 bases are a match to TRBD1. With V trimmed by 10 bases and J by 5 bases, 15 bases remained unmatched. CDR3 size: 15 residues. Germline assignment: CDR1 SGHRS and CDR2 YFSETQ.

This clone was detected many times. The rearrangement joins TRBV2 to TRBJ2-7; 11 positions agree with TRBD2. Germline loops: CDR1 SNHLY, CDR2 FYNNEI. V shed 3 bases, J shed 6 bases, and the junction held 16 bases outside the gene matches. The CDR3 spans 18 residues. CDR3 residues: CASSDIEVAGGPRREQYF. CDR3 nucleotides: TGTGCCAGCAGTGATATAGAGGTAGCGGGAGGGCCCAGGCGCGAGCAGTACTTC. The full variable domain, rest sourced from reference TRBV2 and TRBJ2-7, is EPEVTQTPSHQVTQMGQEVILRCVPISNHLYFYWYRQILGQKVEFLVSFYNNEISEKSEIFDDQFSVERPDGSNFTLKIRSTKLEDSAMYFCASSDIEVAGGPRREQYFGPGTRLTVT.